This TCR beta chain was identified in a study of cytomegalovirus exposure and HLA in healthy donors (dated by TCRdb to between 2016 and 2019). In the study overall: In an earlier analysis of several hundred of the donors, about 260 Gb of sequence data and about 110 million unique TCR beta sequences from 180 million or so T cells were reported. About 320 gigabases of sequencing data and tens of millions of unique TCR sequences were included in an early release covering about 700 HLA-typed donors. The genetic ancestry cluster associated with self-reported Caucasian donors included about 81% of the approximately 400 genotyped donors. The study aimed to test whether signatures of past pathogen exposure could be identified by cataloging public T cell receptors. The T cell repertoires of roughly 660 subjects were profiled by immunosequencing and related to cytomegalovirus serostatus. Along with the approximately 700-subject first cohort, a separate validation cohort of 120 different subjects was used. To predict cytomegalovirus infection status, the study combined high-throughput TCR immunosequencing, statistical association of individual TCRs with disease status, and machine learning. To study patterns of TCR occurrence, a later analysis re-analyzed previously published TCR beta repertoires from 666 donors and added high-resolution HLA genotyping. Rather than using new phenotypic data, the later analysis identified candidate immune exposures from TCR beta sequences and from how often those sequences occurred across donors. In an earlier analysis of a few hundred of the donors, high-throughput TCR beta sequencing was used to judge whether each TCR beta V gene segment behaved as functional or pseudogenic. Donor age, sex, ethnicity and CMV serostatus were collected together with the repertoire data. In a later genetic analysis, genome-wide SNP genotypes for about 55% of the roughly 700 donors were used, and that subset was treated as a discovery cohort. All discovery cohort repertoires had been generated using a single sequencing platform. HLA typing included class I and class II loci at four-digit resolution. The number of donors typed differed by locus, with roughly 620-630 for A, B, C, DRB1 and DQB1, approximately 500 for DQA1, 600 to 610 for DPA1, and 472 for DPB1. Five DR-DQ haplotypes were handled as single units for association and clustering, since linkage in the cohort was strong. Among almost 400 genotyped donors of the cohort, an average of approximately 230,000 unique TCR beta nucleotide sequences were sequenced per donor, 15% to 20% of them non-productive. The investigation overall reported the following: In a later analysis, TCR association rates were found to vary across HLA loci, with the most associated TCRs seen for DRB1 alleles and the fewest for HLA-C alleles. A later genetic analysis associated a missense DCLRE1C variant with V-gene and J-gene trimming of TCR beta chains, and an independent cohort replicated the association. In a later analysis, most CMV-associated TCR beta chains were found to appear HLA-restricted, with HLA associations seemingly driven largely by CMV exposure. Because HLA typing was unavailable for some donors at each locus, only the typed subset was used in association tests. When HLA alleles, especially DR and DQ, strongly co-occurred, TCR associations were difficult to assign to individual alleles. In this cohort, only TCR beta chains were sequenced, and detectable features were limited by the absence of alpha or paired-chain data. According to a later analysis, parvovirus B19, influenza, CMV and Epstein-Barr virus appeared linked to several top co-occurrence clusters. Three of the identified cytomegalovirus-associated TCR beta chains were confirmed in vitro to be specific for cytomegalovirus antigens. In an earlier analysis of around 600 of the donors, most TCR beta V segments appeared in productive rearrangements about 87% or about 30% of the time, broadly matching IMGT annotations. Compared with equally common non-associated chains, HLA-associated TCR beta chains in a later analysis were more clonally expanded and had lower generation probabilities. A cluster of highly shared sequence variants was judged likely to be a technical artifact of the sequencing pipeline. Over 15 rarely observed V segments, including chromosome 9 orphons, were excluded from the earlier analysis of several hundred of the donors because counts were too low. The authors suggested that the approach could potentially be extended to other disease states and immunological phenotypes. Across donors, most TCR sequences were observed very rarely, whereas some public TCRs were present in many individuals. At a false discovery rate of 0.05, a later analysis linked about 17,000 TCR beta sequences to specific HLA alleles. A later genetic analysis reported fewer N-insertions in productive TCRs among donors in an Asian-associated ancestry cluster than the approximately 700-donor mean. Linkage disequilibrium might explain the correlated functional status among segregating V segments, but an unknown experimental factor could not be excluded. A further reported finding was that TCR beta sequences accurately predicted the HLA-A and HLA-B alleles for most subjects in the first cohort. Presence/absence analyses assumed roughly uniform sequencing depth across donors, an assumption that may not hold. A total of 164 TCR beta chains were listed by the study as associated with cytomegalovirus. In both the original and validation cohorts, the classifier was reported to diagnose cytomegalovirus status with high specificity and sensitivity. CMV serostatus was the only immune exposure information available for the cohort.

Library preparation employed the immunoSEQ multiplex PCR assay. The multiplex PCR relied on a mix of 60 forward primers for TCR Vbeta segments and 13 reverse primers for TCR Jbeta segments. Amplification of the CDR3 region of rearranged TCR beta genes was performed with a multiplex PCR assay on genomic DNA. Amplified TCR beta libraries were sequenced as 87-base-pair reads on the Illumina HiSeq System. The published analysis was carried out like this. In a later analysis, 80 million or so unique TCR beta chains were counted across the roughly 610 repertoires, and roughly 11 million of these chains were shared by at least two donors. To remove PCR and sequencing errors, raw reads were error-corrected and collapsed into unique sequences using a nearest-neighbor algorithm that merged closely related sequences. V, D and J gene segments were assigned by aligning CDR3 sequences to IMGT reference sequences. For a sequence to be retained, a match of at least six nucleotides was required to both a V gene segment and a J gene segment. Rearrangements were classified as productive when the CDR3 lacked stop codons and remained in frame with V and J, and all other rearrangements were classified as non-productive. Following IMGT convention, CDR3 was defined as the stretch from the second conserved V-encoded cysteine up to the conserved J-encoded phenylalanine. Sequences without an unambiguous match to a single V gene segment were excluded from the earlier analysis of about 600 of the donors. An earlier analysis of a few hundred of the donors classified V segments as functional when productive rearrangements were above 56.7% and as segregating when the standard deviation between donors was above 5%. A statistical classification framework was built for diagnosing cytomegalovirus status from the catalog of TCR beta chain sequences. V and J gene assignment, in a later analysis, came from comparing TCR nucleotide sequences with IMGT/GENE-DB human TR gene sequences. A later analysis assigned CDR3 sequences and most-parsimonious VDJ recombination scenarios with the TCRdist pipeline. A later analysis defined each TCR beta chain by its CDR3 amino acid sequence plus V-gene family, and excluded reads lacking a unique V-gene family. To address suspected cross-contamination and a sequencing artifact, a later analysis removed 450 to 700 highly shared, low-generation-probability nucleotide sequences. A later analysis calculated a clonal expansion index for each public chain from normalized within-repertoire ranks of inferred template counts. Generation probabilities in a later analysis came from a VDJ recombination model fitted to out-of-frame rearrangements, and those results were checked against IGoR. A later analysis scored TCR-TCR, TCR-HLA and TCR-CMV co-occurrence with hypergeometric tests, applying a repertoire-size bias correction to TCR pairs. To estimate false discovery rates, a later analysis permuted the HLA or CMV assignments 20 times. In a later analysis, co-occurring TCRs were grouped with DBSCAN, and TCRdist sequence similarity was added when clustering was performed within HLA-allele-positive subsets. Repertoires with fewer than 30,000 or more than 120,000 public chains were left out of co-occurrence clustering, as were about 5 repertoires with anomalous nucleotide sharing. TCRdb carries this immuneACCESS record with in-frame sequences only. Its versions omit some clonotypes, under half of them owing to an unresolved V gene in the studies checked, with the rest unexplained. V and J calls and clone size are those listed in that table; D and trimming were worked out from the DNA. Counted in this sample were 95,000 to 100,000 clones; roughly 80% of them appeared once. The ten top clones hold 7.7% of the sample.

In total, approximately 610 healthy bone marrow donors made up the cohort. At the time of sampling, all cohort members were nominally healthy, though unrecorded immune exposures were likely present. The donor tested CMV seronegative and was one of the 352 seronegative cohort members. A peripheral blood sample was provided by each donor, and peripheral blood mononuclear cells were used for TCR beta sequencing. The Qiagen DNeasy Blood Extraction Kit was used to extract genomic DNA from the blood cell samples. Worth noting for this clone: The antigen this receptor binds is unknown. No base-level quality is on record; no much larger clone is a single base apart.

The sequence was obtained from a female donor in good health and CMV-seronegative. Sequences were obtained from PBMCs.

The sequence in DNA is TGCAGCGTTGAGTCCGGGGGATCCCTCCACTTT. Its coded protein is CSVESGGSLHF. The chain uses TRBV29-1 and TRBJ1-6; the D gene is possibly TRBD1, with 5 bases matching. The junction carries 11 bases between V and J, which are trimmed by 3 bases and 14 bases respectively. The CDR3 runs 11 amino acids, cysteine and phenylalanine included. Only CDR3 DNA remains: 33 bases, in frame from the first base. CDR1 and CDR2 are drawn from the germline V gene: SQVTM, ANQGSEA.